This T cell receptor (beta chain) was identified in a study of blood T cell repertoires in COVID-19. Study details: From T cells, B-cell-depleted T cells, or PBMCs came the material, which was cDNA or gDNA.

The germline CDR1 and CDR2 sequences are SGHVS and FQNEAQ. Trimming pared 0 bases from V and 1 base from J, leaving 12 bases between. The CDR3 loop spans 17 amino acids. As handled by the study authors: Amplification from reference gene primers served as the basis for estimated nucleated cell counts. Repertoires were generated with immunoSEQ multiplex PCR, while TCRdb's copy carries only in-frame clones and drops some. The V and J calls and clone size are taken from that table; D and trimming were inferred from the DNA. The sample contains about 29,000 clones, 80% to 90% of which appear only once. The receptor was derived from a human donor in a cohort sampled during active COVID-19. The sample consisted of peripheral blood. The chain links TRBV7-8 to TRBJ2-2; D unresolved. CDR3 amino acids: CASSLARWAMNTGELFF. The CDR3 DNA reads TGTGCCAGCAGCTTAGCGCGTTGGGCAATGAACACCGGGGAGCTGTTTTTT.